These 11 T cell receptor beta chains share one sample of origin, sequenced in a study of OX40 agonist ivuxolimab in advanced cancers. Generated by immunoSEQ multiplex PCR, the TCRdb table keeps only in-frame clones and is missing some. Of tens of thousands of clones in the sample, around four fifths were seen once. The sequencing used CD4+ or CD8+ T cells sorted from blood, collected in a trial of the OX40 agonist ivuxolimab. The receptors stem from an adult with an advanced solid tumor such as melanoma, head and neck, liver or kidney cancer.

This chain connects TRBV27 to TRBJ2-7; maybe TRBD1 (6 bases). The CDR3 covers 14 residues. Per germline, CDR1 MNHEY and CDR2 SMNVEV (reference sequence). The V end lost 4 bases, the J end lost 1 base, and 11 bases lay between the germline ends. The DNA for the CDR3 is TGTGCCAGCAGTTCAATCAGGGGATCCTACGAGCAGTACTTC. This encodes CASSSIRGSYEQYF.

This chain links TRBV15 with TRBJ1-2; 9 positions agree with TRBD1. The J segment lost 7 bases and the V segment lost 0 bases, leaving 6 bases of the junction unmatched. CDR3 length equals 15 residues. Germline CDR1 is LNHNV and CDR2 is YYDKDF (reference sequence). CDR3 in amino acids: CATSRERDRAFGYTF. The CDR3, as DNA: TGTGCCACCAGCAGAGAACGGGACAGGGCATTTGGCTACACCTTC.

This rearrangement joins TRBV28 to TRBJ1-3, with a tentative D call TRBD1 (5 bases). CDR1 and CDR2 (germline): MDHEN, SYDVKM. CDR3 length: 16 residues. V was cut by 2 bases and J by 0 bases, with 11 bases left in between. CDR3 residues: CASSLLGPDSGNTIYF. The CDR3 DNA reads as TGTGCCAGCAGTTTACTGGGACCAGACTCTGGAAACACCATATATTTT. The complete variable domain, with remaining parts taken from reference TRBV28 and TRBJ1-3, reads DVKVTQSSRYLVKRTGEKVFLECVQDMDHENMFWYRQDPGLGLRLIYFSYDVKMKEKGDIPEGYSVSREKKERFSLILESASTNQTSMYLCASSLLGPDSGNTIYFGEGSWLTVV.

V is TRBV5-1 and J is TRBJ1-1; no clear D. The CDR3 spans 11 residues. V lost 4 bases and J lost 1, with 2 bases in between. The germline V gene has CDR1 SGHRS and CDR2 YFSETQ. CDR3 sequence reads: CASSQNTEAFF. The CDR3 coding sequence is TGCGCCAGCAGCCAGAACACTGAAGCTTTCTTT.

The rearrangement joins TRBV27 to TRBJ1-2; D is unclear. CDR1 and CDR2 from the germline V gene are MNHEY and SMNVEV (reference sequence). Trimming removed 4 bases from V and 7 bases from J, with 19 bases in between. The CDR3 is made up of 15 amino acids. The CDR3 sequence is CASSSKATEAGGYTF. CDR3 sequence (DNA): TGTGCCAGCAGTTCGAAGGCTACGGAAGCTGGTGGCTACACCTTC.

The rearrangement joins TRBV5-1 to TRBJ1-2; TRBD1 aligns across 9 bases. The V gene's germline CDR1 is SGHRS and CDR2 YFSETQ. V lost 4 bases and J lost 8; bases outside the gene matches: 12. CDR3 length equals 15 residues. CDR3 sequence reads: CASSRGEQGATGYTF. CDR3 DNA: TGCGCCAGCAGCCGCGGAGAACAGGGGGCGACGGGCTACACCTTC.

This chain connects TRBV4-1 to TRBJ1-2, with 9 bases that match TRBD1. The CDR3 spans 17 residues. With 9 bases clipped from V and 8 bases from J, the junction kept 22 bases outside the gene matches. The germline gives CDR1 MGHRA, CDR2 YSYEKL. In DNA form, the CDR3 reads TGCGCCAGTTTCCTTACCCCGGGACAGGGTCACTTTGACGGCTACACCTTC. The encoded protein is CASFLTPGQGHFDGYTF.

This clone has just a few counts. The chain joins TRBV6-1 to TRBJ2-7; TRBD1 aligns across 8 bases. This CDR3 comprises 14 residues. The junction had 12 bases not matched to a gene; V was cut back by 7 bases and J by 7 bases. Germline V gene data show CDR1 as MNHNS and CDR2 as SASEGT. For the CDR3, the DNA is TGTGCCAGCACCATTAACCAGGGGGCGGGAGAGCAGTACTTC. Protein sequence: CASTINQGAGEQYF.

The chain is built from TRBV19 and TRBJ2-6; D is unresolved. Germline V CDR1 and CDR2: LNHDA, SQIVND (reference sequence). Trimming stripped 5 bases from V and 0 bases from J, with 14 bases between. This CDR3 is 17 amino acids long. The CDR3 spells CASSPDGVISGANVLTF. Here the CDR3 DNA reads TGTGCCAGTAGTCCGGACGGAGTAATCTCTGGGGCCAACGTCCTGACTTTC.

The V and J genes are TRBV5-5 and TRBJ1-5; maybe TRBD1 (6 bases). This CDR3 is built from 15 residues. Germline V gene sequence: CDR1 SGHKS, CDR2 YYEKEE (reference sequence). V was pared by 3 bases and J by 1 base, with 11 bases between. The DNA for the CDR3 is TGTGCCAGCAGCTCTGCCGGACAGAGCAATCAGCCCCAGCATTTT. Its protein is CASSSAGQSNQPQHF.

The rearrangement uses TRBV28 and TRBJ2-5; D unresolved. The CDR3 has 12 residues. In germline, CDR1 is MDHEN, CDR2 SYDVKM. V dropped 3 bases and J dropped 4 bases, with 6 bases sitting between them. The CDR3 is CASSLRRETQYF. DNA for the CDR3: TGTGCCAGCAGTTTGAGGAGAGAGACCCAGTACTTC.